The next 27 T cell receptor beta chains were all read from a single sample in a study of shared clonotypes between healthy human individuals. Measured with immunoSEQ multiplex PCR; TCRdb has only the in-frame clones, and not every one. This table has approximately 1,500,000 clones, 96% appearing once. The sample comprised naive CD4+ T cells sorted from blood. Subset given: CD45RA+ positively selected. The receptors derive from a man aged 25 to 40 in good health.

The J gene is TRBJ2-7, the V gene TRBV10-3; 8 nucleotides match TRBD2. This CDR3 is built from 14 residues. Germline V CDR1 and CDR2: ENHRY, SYGVKD. After removal of 3 bases from V and 6 bases from J, the junction contained 7 bases not matched to a gene. CDR3 DNA: TGTGCCATCAGTGAACGGGAGGGACCAGCCGAGCAGTACTTC. Protein sequence: CAISEREGPAEQYF.

The chain employs TRBV9 and TRBJ2-1; D is possibly TRBD1 or TRBD2 (5 bases each). Looked up from germline, CDR1 is SGDLS and CDR2 is YYNGEE. This CDR3 comprises 12 residues. Trimming left V 8 bases short and J 9 bases short, with 15 bases between. The CDR3 loop is CARRFRDGEQFF. CDR3 sequence (DNA): TGTGCCAGACGCTTTCGGGACGGTGAGCAGTTCTTC.

The chain is built from TRBV5-1 and TRBJ2-7; 10 bases map to TRBD2. This CDR3 is built from 16 residues. The germline CDR1 and CDR2 sequences are SGHRS and YFSETQ. V shed 0 bases and J 6 bases; nucleotides not matched to a gene: 9. CDR3 nucleotide sequence: TGCGCCAGCAGCTTGGTGCCTAGCGGGAGTATGGGCGAGCAGTACTTC. Encoded protein: CASSLVPSGSMGEQYF.

The rearrangement joins TRBV6-1 to TRBJ2-7, with TRBD1 matching over 8 bases. The junction had 3 bases not matched to a gene; V was cut back by 2 bases and J by 0 bases. The CDR3 totals 15 residues. Germline CDR1 MNHNS, CDR2 SASEGT. The CDR3 nucleotides read TGTGCCAGCAGTGAATCAACAGGGGGCTCCTACGAGCAGTACTTC. Translating it yields CASSESTGGSYEQYF.

The J gene is TRBJ1-5, the V gene TRBV28, with 7 bases identical to TRBD1. The CDR3 extends over 14 amino acids. V was pared by 8 bases and J by 1 base, with 5 bases of the junction left unmatched. The germline V gene has CDR1 MDHEN and CDR2 SYDVKM. The CDR3 spells CASGGQPSNQPQHF. The CDR3 coding sequence is TGTGCCAGCGGGGGACAGCCAAGCAATCAGCCCCAGCATTTT.

This chain uses TRBV19 with TRBJ2-7, with no clear D. This CDR3 has 13 amino acids. The ends were cut back, 1 base at V and 0 bases at J, with 4 bases in the middle. CDR1 is LNHDA, CDR2 SQIVND, per germline (reference sequence). CDR3 in DNA: TGTGCCAGTAGTATAGCCACCTCCTACGAGCAGTACTTC. It is translated as CASSIATSYEQYF.

The V and J genes are TRBV29-1 and TRBJ2-4, with 9 bases aligning to TRBD1. The CDR3 is 18 residues long. Unmatched junction bases numbered 23, after V lost 7 bases and J lost 7 bases. Germline loops: CDR1 SQVTM, CDR2 ANQGSEA. CDR3 DNA: TGCAGCGCTATCGACAGGGGGAGAGGCGAAACATACAGGAACATTCAGTACTTC. Its protein is CSAIDRGRGETYRNIQYF.

The chain uses TRBV28 and TRBJ2-5, with TRBD2 identical over 8 bases. Per germline, CDR1 MDHEN and CDR2 SYDVKM. The CDR3 is made up of 17 amino acids. With 3 bases clipped from V and 2 bases from J, the junction kept 11 bases outside the gene matches. The CDR3: CASSLGFGGAAQETQYF. CDR3 nucleotides: TGTGCCAGCAGTTTGGGGTTCGGGGGGGCCGCTCAAGAGACCCAGTACTTC.

V usage is TRBV28 and J usage is TRBJ1-2; D is perhaps TRBD1 (5 bases). V was shortened by 7 bases and J by 5 bases, with 14 bases between the two germline ends. This CDR3 region has 13 residues. Germline V gene sequence: CDR1 MDHEN, CDR2 SYDVKM. CDR3 in amino acids: CASKGGGEYGYTF. The CDR3 nucleotides read TGTGCCAGCAAGGGCGGGGGGGAGTATGGCTACACCTTC.

The V gene is TRBV15, the J gene TRBJ1-2, with unresolved D. Trimming took 0 bases from V and 4 from J, leaving 12 bases between them. The germline CDR1 and CDR2 sequences are LNHNV and YYDKDF (reference sequence). This CDR3 is built from 15 residues. CDR3 residues: CATSRDRAPTYGYTF. The CDR3 nucleotides are TGTGCCACCAGCAGAGACCGGGCGCCAACCTATGGCTACACCTTC.

The chain uses TRBV11-2 and TRBJ2-2; D gene unclear. Trimming took 2 bases from V and 6 from J, leaving 7 bases between them. The CDR3 extends over 13 amino acids. Germline lookup yields CDR1 SGHAT and CDR2 FQNNGV. Written as DNA, the CDR3 is TGTGCCAGCAGCTTACTGGTATCCGGGGAGCTGTTTTTT. It yields the protein CASSLLVSGELFF.

The genes are TRBV19 and TRBJ2-5; 10 bases are a match to TRBD2. CDR3 size: 16 residues. V lost 4 bases and J lost 4; bases outside the gene matches: 9. CDR1 is LNHDA and CDR2 is SQIVND in the germline V gene (reference sequence). The CDR3 region is CASSKILAGEGETQYF. CDR3 in DNA: TGTGCCAGTAGTAAAATCCTAGCGGGAGAGGGAGAGACCCAGTACTTC.

The chain employs TRBV7-9 and TRBJ1-1; TRBD1 matches 10 bases. Germline CDR1 reads SEHNR; CDR2 reads FQNEAQ (reference sequence). V lost 4 bases to trimming and J lost 11 bases; unmatched junction nucleotides: 4. The CDR3 spans 12 residues. CDR3 region: CASSWDRGYAFF. CDR3 DNA: TGTGCCAGCAGCTGGGACAGGGGATACGCTTTCTTT.

The J gene is TRBJ2-1, the V gene TRBV7-2; D may be TRBD1 (5 bases). The CDR3 spans 11 residues. Per germline, CDR1 SGHTA and CDR2 FQGNSA. V lost 3 bases, J lost 12 bases, and 9 bases lay in between. Written as DNA, the CDR3 is TGTGCCAGCAGCTTTGGACAAACGCAGTTCTTC. The encoded protein is CASSFGQTQFF.

The chain employs TRBV6-1 and TRBJ1-3; D not certain. Germline V CDR1 and CDR2: MNHNS, SASEGT. The CDR3 extends over 14 amino acids. V was pared by 5 bases and J by 2 bases, with 10 bases between. CDR3 nucleotide sequence: TGTGCCAGCAGTAGTCGGACCCCTGGAAACACCATATATTTT. This gives the protein CASSSRTPGNTIYF.

With respect to this clone: Distinct nucleotide sequences in the sample also encode this CDR3. The rearrangement uses TRBV9 and TRBJ1-1; no definite D call. This CDR3 has 13 residues. Trimming pared 0 bases from V and 4 bases from J, leaving 7 bases between. Germline V CDR1 and CDR2: SGDLS, YYNGEE. The CDR3 is CASSVGGSTEAFF. The CDR3 DNA is TGTGCCAGCAGCGTAGGGGGTAGCACTGAAGCTTTCTTT.

The J gene is TRBJ1-1, the V gene TRBV4-3; TRBD1 matches 8 bases. CDR1 and CDR2 from the germline V gene are LGHNA and YSLEER. V lost 1 base to trimming and J lost 4 bases; unmatched junction nucleotides: 5. This CDR3 has 15 amino acids. The CDR3 nucleotides are TGCGCCAGCAGCCAAGTGGACAGGGTGCGCACTGAAGCTTTCTTT. It encodes CASSQVDRVRTEAFF.

The V and J genes are TRBV7-3 and TRBJ2-3; D is undetermined. Trimming left V 8 bases short and J 2 bases short, with 11 bases between. The germline gives CDR1 SGHTA, CDR2 FQGTGA. The CDR3 sequence is 13 residues long. The DNA for the CDR3 is TGTGCCAGCGTCGCCGGTCCCACAGATACGCAGTATTTT. This sequence encodes CASVAGPTDTQYF.

This sequence joins TRBV6-5 and TRBJ2-7, with D possibly being TRBD1 (5 bases). Germline V lookup: CDR1 MNHEY, CDR2 SVGAGI. This CDR3 has 13 amino acids. Trimming left V 7 bases short and J 3 bases short, with 13 bases between. The CDR3 sequence is CASTTWQGYEQYF. The CDR3 region has the DNA TGTGCCAGCACTACCTGGCAGGGCTACGAGCAGTACTTC.

The chain recombines TRBV18 with TRBJ2-7; 11 bases align to TRBD1. This CDR3 is 16 amino acids long. Unmatched junction bases numbered 10, after V lost 2 bases and J lost 7 bases. CDR1 is KGHSH, CDR2 LQKENI, per germline. The DNA of the CDR3 is TGTGCCAGCTCACCAGCTGCCGGGACAGGGGGGAGGGAGCAGTACTTC. It specifies CASSPAAGTGGREQYF.

This clone was seen just once. The chain links TRBV5-5 to TRBJ1-4; no clear D gene. Germline loops: CDR1 SGHKS, CDR2 YYEKEE (reference sequence). V lost 2 bases to trimming and J lost 1 base, with 3 bases between them. This CDR3 has 13 residues. Written as DNA, the CDR3 is TGTGCCAGCAGCTTACAAACTAATGAAAAACTGTTTTTT. This gives the protein CASSLQTNEKLFF.

This clone was picked up one time. The chain is built from TRBV7-2 and TRBJ2-7; TRBD1 aligns across 8 bases. The CDR3 extends over 13 amino acids. Looked up from germline, CDR1 is SGHTA and CDR2 is FQGNSA. V shed 1 base, J shed 9 bases, and the junction held 5 bases outside the gene matches. CDR3 sequence reads: CASSLVGQGGQYF. CDR3 DNA sequence: TGTGCCAGCAGCTTAGTCGGACAGGGAGGGCAGTACTTC.

The chain joins TRBV27 to TRBJ2-1; TRBD2 agrees at 14 bases. Trimming took 3 bases from V and 4 from J; bases not matched to a gene: 2. The CDR3 has 16 amino acids. From germline, CDR1 is MNHEY and CDR2 SMNVEV (reference sequence). The CDR3 coding sequence is TGTGCCAGCAGTTTCCGACTAGCGGGAGGGTACAATGAGCAGTTCTTC. Protein sequence: CASSFRLAGGYNEQFF.

The rearrangement uses TRBV29-1 and TRBJ2-1; weak D call: TRBD2 (6 bases). The germline CDR1 and CDR2 sequences are SQVTM and ANQGSEA. The CDR3 consists of 15 residues. Trimming left V 5 bases short and J 0 bases short, with 14 bases between. CDR3 coding DNA: TGCAGCGTTTTAGGGACTGGGTTCTCCTACAATGAGCAGTTCTTC. It yields the protein CSVLGTGFSYNEQFF.

The gene calls are TRBV5-4 and TRBJ2-3; D gene unclear. V lost 4 bases and J lost 2, with 11 bases in between. The CDR3 length is 14 residues. Germline assignment: CDR1 SGHNT and CDR2 YYREEE (reference sequence). CDR3 DNA sequence: TGTGCCAGCAGCCTAGAGTCCCACACAGATACGCAGTATTTT. Protein product: CASSLESHTDTQYF. Supplemented by reference TRBV5-4 and TRBJ2-3, the full variable domain reads ETGVTQSPTHLIKTRGQQVTLRCSSQSGHNTVSWYQQALGQGPQFIFQYYREEENGRGNFPPRFSGLQFPNYSSELNVNALELDDSALYLCASSLESHTDTQYFGPGTRLTVL.

This chain uses TRBV11-2 with TRBJ2-5, with 8 bases identical to TRBD2. Germline CDR1 and CDR2: SGHAT and FQNNGV. The CDR3 runs 16 residues. V dropped 5 bases and J dropped 4; count of bases not matched to a gene: 12. In nucleotides, the CDR3 is TGTGCCAGCAGCGTCGACGGCGCGGGAGGTGGAGAGACCCAGTACTTC. This codes for CASSVDGAGGGETQYF.

In the case of this clone: The same CDR3 arises from other DNA sequences in this sample as well. The chain is built from TRBV6-1 and TRBJ1-5, with a weak D call TRBD1 (5 bases). With 0 bases removed from V and 2 bases from J, the gap between germline ends came to 8 bases. Germline CDR1 reads MNHNS; CDR2 reads SASEGT. The CDR3 totals 15 residues. The CDR3 DNA reads as TGTGCCAGCAGTGAAGCTGGAGGGGGCAATCAGCCCCAGCATTTT. It translates to CASSEAGGGNQPQHF.